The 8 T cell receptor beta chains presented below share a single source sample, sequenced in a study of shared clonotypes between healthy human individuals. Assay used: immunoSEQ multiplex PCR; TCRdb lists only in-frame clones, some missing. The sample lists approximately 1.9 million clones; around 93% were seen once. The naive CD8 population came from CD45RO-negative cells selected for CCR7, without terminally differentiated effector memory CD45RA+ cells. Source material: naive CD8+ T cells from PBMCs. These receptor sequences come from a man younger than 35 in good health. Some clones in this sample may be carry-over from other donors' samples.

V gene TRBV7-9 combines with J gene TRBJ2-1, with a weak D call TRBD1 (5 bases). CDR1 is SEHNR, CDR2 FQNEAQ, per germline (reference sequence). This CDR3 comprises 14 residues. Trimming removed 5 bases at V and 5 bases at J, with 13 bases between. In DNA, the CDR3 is TGTGCCAGCAGCACACGACAGCTGAACAATGAGCAGTTCTTC. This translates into CASSTRQLNNEQFF. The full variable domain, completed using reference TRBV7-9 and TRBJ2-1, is DTGVSQNPRHKITKRGQNVTFRCDPISEHNRLYWYRQTLGQGPEFLTYFQNEAQLEKSRLLSDRFSAERPKGSFSTLEIQRTEQGDSAMYLCASSTRQLNNEQFFGPGTRLTVL.

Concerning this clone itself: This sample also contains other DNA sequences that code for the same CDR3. CDR3 region: CASSLVGASYEQYF. The CDR3 DNA follows: TGTGCCAGCAGCTTAGTGGGGGCTAGCTACGAGCAGTACTTC. The V call is TRBV11-2, the J call TRBJ2-7; TRBD1 is a possible D gene (6 bases). Deletions cut 1 base from V and 3 bases from J, with 10 bases between. This CDR3 spans 14 amino acids. CDR1 and CDR2 from the germline V gene are SGHAT and FQNNGV.

CDR3 sequence reads: CSVEDIQNWGVRRAFF. The CDR3 DNA reads as TGCAGCGTTGAAGATATACAAAATTGGGGAGTCAGGAGAGCTTTCTTT. This sequence joins TRBV29-1 and TRBJ1-1, with D hard to call. CDR3 size: 16 residues. Germline-derived CDR1 and CDR2 are SQVTM and ANQGSEA. Trimming took off 0 bases at V and 10 bases at J, with 24 bases between the two ends.

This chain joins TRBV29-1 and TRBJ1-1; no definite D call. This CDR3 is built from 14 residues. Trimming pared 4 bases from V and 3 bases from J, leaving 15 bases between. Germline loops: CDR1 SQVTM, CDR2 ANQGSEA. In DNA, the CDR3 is TGCAGCGTTGGAGAAGGGTTTCGACACACTGAAGCTTTCTTT. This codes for CSVGEGFRHTEAFF.

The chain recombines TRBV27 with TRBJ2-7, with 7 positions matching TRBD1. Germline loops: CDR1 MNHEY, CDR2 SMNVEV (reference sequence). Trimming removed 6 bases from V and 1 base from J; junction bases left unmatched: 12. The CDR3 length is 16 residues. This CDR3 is CASSRAPGTASYEQYF. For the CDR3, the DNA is TGTGCCAGCAGCCGCGCTCCGGGGACAGCGTCCTACGAGCAGTACTTC.

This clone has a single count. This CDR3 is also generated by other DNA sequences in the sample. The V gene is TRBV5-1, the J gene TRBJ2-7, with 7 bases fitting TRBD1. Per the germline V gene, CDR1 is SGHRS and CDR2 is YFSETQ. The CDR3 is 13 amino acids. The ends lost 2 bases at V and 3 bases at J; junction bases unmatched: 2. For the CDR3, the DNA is TGCGCCAGCAGCTTAGGACAGGTCTACGAGCAGTACTTC. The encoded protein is CASSLGQVYEQYF. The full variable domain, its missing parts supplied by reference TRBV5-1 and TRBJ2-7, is KAGVTQTPRYLIKTRGQQVTLSCSPISGHRSVSWYQQTPGQGLQFLFEYFSETQRNKGNFPGRFSGRQFSNSRSEMNVSTLELGDSALYLCASSLGQVYEQYFGPGTRLTVT.

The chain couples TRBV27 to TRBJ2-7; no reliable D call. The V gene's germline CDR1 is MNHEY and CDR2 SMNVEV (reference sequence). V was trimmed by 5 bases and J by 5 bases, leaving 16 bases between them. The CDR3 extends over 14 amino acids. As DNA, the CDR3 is TGTGCCAGCAGTCCCCCCCGTTCGGTCCACGAGCAGTACTTC. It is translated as CASSPPRSVHEQYF.

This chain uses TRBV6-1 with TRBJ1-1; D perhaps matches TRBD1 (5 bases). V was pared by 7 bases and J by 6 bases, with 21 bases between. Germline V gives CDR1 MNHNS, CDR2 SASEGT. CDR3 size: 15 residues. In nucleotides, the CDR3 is TGTGCCAGCAACGATAGGACATTCTCAGACCCTGAAGCTTTCTTT. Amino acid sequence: CASNDRTFSDPEAFF.